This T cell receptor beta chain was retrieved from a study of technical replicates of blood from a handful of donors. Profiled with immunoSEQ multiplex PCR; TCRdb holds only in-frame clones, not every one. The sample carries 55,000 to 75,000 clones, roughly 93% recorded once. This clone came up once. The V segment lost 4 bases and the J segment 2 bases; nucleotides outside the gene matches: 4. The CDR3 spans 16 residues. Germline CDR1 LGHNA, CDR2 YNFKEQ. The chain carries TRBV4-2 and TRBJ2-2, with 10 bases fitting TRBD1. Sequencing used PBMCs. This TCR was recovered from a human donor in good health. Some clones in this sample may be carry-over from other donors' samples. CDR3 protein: CASSPGTGVNTGELFF. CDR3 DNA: TGTGCCAGCAGCCCCGGGACAGGGGTCAACACCGGGGAGCTGTTTTTT.